This TCR beta chain appears in the sequencing data of a study of T-cell memory formation after mild COVID-19. MiXCR, applied by TCRdb to the 5' RACE reads, yields one record per CDR3 protein. The table lists about 350,000 distinct CDR3 sequences, approximately 29% of them singletons. Germline V CDR1 and CDR2: MNHEY, SVGAGI. Deletions cut 5 bases from V and 4 bases from J, with 14 bases between. The CDR3 spans 14 residues. The chain recombines TRBV6-5 with TRBJ1-2; D is perhaps TRBD1 (6 bases). Sequencing was performed on PBMCs or a T cell subset sorted from them (not recorded which). This clonotype was sampled from an adult woman who had mild COVID-19 (a few samples of this study predate the infection). Cell type and time point are not known. CDR3 nucleotides: TGTGCCAGCAGTACCCCAGGGGCAGGCTATGGCTACACCTTC. This translates into CASSTPGAGYGYTF.